This T cell receptor (beta chain) was profiled in a study of blood T cells in healthy people across ages. For the second PCR, which ran for 7 to 11 cycles, a sample-barcoded 5' primer and a J-beta primer mix were used. TCRdb independently ran MiXCR on the 5' RACE reads; one entry per CDR3 protein. This table has about 810,000 distinct CDR3 sequences, 35% to 40% appearing once. General observations from the study: Researchers judged that diversity estimates from one million T cells fell short of true values. Measured against age, TCR beta diversity per million T cells decreased in a roughly linear manner.

This clonotype was observed a handful of times. The antigen is not known. The CDR3 length is 16 residues. Germline CDR1 is SGDLS and CDR2 is YYNGEE. V was trimmed by 0 bases and J by 1 base, leaving 12 bases between them. The sample taken for sequencing was blood. The J gene is TRBJ2-3, the V gene TRBV9; a possible D gene is TRBD2 (5 bases). The sequence was collected from a man aged 18 to 35 in good health. This CDR3 reads CASSVVGEGGTDTQYF. CDR3 DNA sequence: TGTGCCAGCAGCGTAGTCGGGGAAGGTGGCACAGATACGCAGTATTTT.